The subject of this entry is one T cell receptor (beta chain). The antigen remains undetermined. The data belong to a study of T cell repertoires in cytomegalovirus infection. TCRdb passed the reads through MiXCR, listing each CDR3 protein once. The sample carries roughly 230,000 distinct CDR3 sequences, 9% to 15% recorded once. The study's findings and limits: Pooled public TCR beta family frequency picked out CMV carriers with the relevant HLA. What dominated the ex vivo response were HLA-C-restricted CMV-specific TCR beta clonotypes.

Trimming pared 6 bases from V and 6 bases from J, leaving 17 bases between. CDR3 length equals 14 residues. CDR1 is SQVTM and CDR2 is ANQGSEA in the germline V gene. The V and J genes are TRBV29-1 and TRBJ2-2; no reliable D call. The sample taken for sequencing was PBMCs. The sequence was obtained from a human donor in good health (CMV status not recorded). Some clones in this sample may be carry-over from other donors' samples. CDR3 sequence (DNA): TGCAGCGTCCAAAAGTTGGGGTTGTCCGGGGAGCTGTTTTTT. Translation gives CSVQKLGLSGELFF.